This entry lists 20 T cell receptor beta chains sequenced from one sample in a study of cytomegalovirus exposure and HLA in healthy donors. The PCR was carried out with 60 Vbeta primers and 13 Jbeta primers. The assay was immunoSEQ multiplex PCR, and TCRdb's table has in-frame clones only and misses some. Of approximately 86,000 clones detected, 85% appear once; the ten largest clones hold nearly 7.5%. The specimen sequenced was PBMCs. The receptors were gathered from a man aged 35 to 55 in good health and CMV-seropositive.

V gene TRBV18 combines with J gene TRBJ2-5; TRBD2 is a possible D gene (5 bases). This CDR3 has 16 residues. The V and J ends lost 6 bases and 4 bases respectively, with 21 bases between them. Germline V gene lookup returns CDR1 KGHSH and CDR2 LQKENI. The CDR3 DNA reads as TGTGCCAGCTCCCAACTCGGGATAAGCGCAAGAGAGACCCAGTACTTC. As protein: CASSQLGISARETQYF.

This rearrangement joins TRBV7-2 to TRBJ2-2; unclear D gene. In germline, CDR1 is SGHTA, CDR2 FQGNSA. The CDR3 covers 12 residues. The V end was cut by 3 bases, the J end by 5 bases, with 4 bases between. In DNA form, the CDR3 reads TGTGCCAGCAGCTTTAGTACCGGGGAGCTGTTTTTT. It yields the protein CASSFSTGELFF.

The rearrangement joins TRBV18 to TRBJ2-1, with D perhaps TRBD2 (6 bases). CDR3 length: 14 residues. Germline-derived CDR1 and CDR2 are KGHSH and LQKENI. Between the trimmed V and J ends, which lost 0 bases and 8 bases, there was a span of 11 bases. CDR3 sequence (DNA): TGTGCCAGCTCACCACCGAGTGGGGGGTATGAGCAGTTCTTC. This codes for CASSPPSGGYEQFF. Complete variable domain (other parts from reference TRBV18 and TRBJ2-1): NAGVMQNPRHLVRRRGQEARLRCSPMKGHSHVYWYRQLPEEGLKFMVYLQKENIIDESGMPKERFSAEFPKEGPSILRIQQVVRGDSAAYFCASSPPSGGYEQFFGPGTRLTVL.

This rearrangement joins TRBV9 to TRBJ2-5; a weak D match, TRBD1 (7 bases). Germline CDR1 is SGDLS and CDR2 is YYNGEE. V shed 3 bases and J shed 4 bases, with 19 bases lying between them. The CDR3 runs 16 residues. CDR3 loop: CASSDDREDPGETQYF. The DNA for the CDR3 is TGTGCCAGCAGCGACGACAGGGAGGACCCCGGAGAGACCCAGTACTTC.

A remark on this clone: Other DNA variants within this sample encode the same CDR3. The V and J genes are TRBV5-1 and TRBJ2-5, with D unresolved. V lost 0 bases to trimming and J lost 4 bases, with 7 bases between them. The CDR3 is 13 amino acids. Germline V lookup: CDR1 SGHRS, CDR2 YFSETQ. CDR3 DNA sequence: TGCGCCAGCAGCTTGGCCGGCGGAGAGACCCAGTACTTC. As protein: CASSLAGGETQYF.

This clone has more than one count but fewer than ten. The chain links TRBV19 to TRBJ1-5, with TRBD1 matching 10 bases. Per germline, CDR1 LNHDA and CDR2 SQIVND (reference sequence). The V segment lost 5 bases and the J segment 7 bases; nucleotides outside the gene matches: 14. The CDR3 runs 17 residues. Here the CDR3 DNA reads TGTGCCAGTAGTTCCACGGGGGGACAGGGGCTGCGACAGCCCCAGCATTTT. Translated: CASSSTGGQGLRQPQHF.

The V call is TRBV27, the J call TRBJ1-2; TRBD1 might be the D (6 bases). The V end was cut by 6 bases, the J end by 3 bases, with 32 bases between. The CDR3 covers 20 residues. Germline V gene data show CDR1 as MNHEY and CDR2 as SMNVEV (reference sequence). The CDR3: CASRRRARGDPRGPYYGYTF. CDR3 bases: TGTGCCAGCAGACGCCGGGCCAGGGGAGACCCTCGAGGCCCGTACTATGGCTACACCTTC.

This rearrangement joins TRBV27 to TRBJ2-5, with D possibly TRBD2 on 7 matching bases. Trimming took off 6 bases at V and 2 bases at J, with 19 bases between the two ends. CDR3 length: 16 amino acids. Per germline, CDR1 MNHEY and CDR2 SMNVEV (reference sequence). The CDR3 nucleotides read TGTGCCAGCAGCTCAAGGGGGGGAAGGGTACAAGAGACCCAGTACTTC. Amino acids: CASSSRGGRVQETQYF.

This clone was detected a few times. The rearrangement joins TRBV9 to TRBJ2-3; 7 bases fit TRBD2. The CDR3 runs 16 residues. The trim removed 7 bases at V and 6 bases at J, leaving 17 bases unmatched. CDR1 is SGDLS and CDR2 is YYNGEE in the germline V gene. CDR3 bases: TGTGCCAGCGGAAATCGAAGGGAGGGACCACTGGATACGCAGTATTTT. Translation gives CASGNRREGPLDTQYF.

The CDR3 DNA sequence: TGCGCCAGCAGCTTGAGGGGGGGCTCCTACAATGAGCAGTTCTTC. It codes for CASSLRGGSYNEQFF. The chain employs TRBV5-1 and TRBJ2-1; tentatively, D is TRBD2 (7 bases). The CDR3 is made up of 15 amino acids. Germline assignment: CDR1 SGHRS and CDR2 YFSETQ. The V and J ends lost 1 base and 0 bases respectively, with 8 bases between them.

The chain carries TRBV5-1 and TRBJ2-3; D is unresolved. This CDR3 comprises 15 residues. Trimming took 2 bases from V and 6 from J, leaving 16 bases between them. Germline CDR1 is SGHRS and CDR2 is YFSETQ. CDR3 protein: CASSLSPLTRDTQYF. The DNA of the CDR3 is TGCGCCAGCAGCTTAAGTCCTTTAACCAGGGATACGCAGTATTTT.

This clone turned up a few times. CDR3 in amino acids: CASSSRIGQSKETQYF. CDR3 nucleotide sequence: TGTGCCAGCAGCTCTAGGATCGGACAGTCAAAAGAGACCCAGTACTTC. The chain recombines TRBV7-9 with TRBJ2-5; TRBD1 is a possible D gene (6 bases). The CDR3 is 16 amino acids. Germline CDR1 reads SEHNR; CDR2 reads FQNEAQ (reference sequence). V lost 4 bases and J lost 3, with 18 bases in between.

The J gene is TRBJ2-1, the V gene TRBV7-6; D call uncertain. Germline V CDR1 and CDR2: SGHVS, FNYEAQ. V shed 1 base and J shed 2 bases, with 12 bases lying between them. The CDR3 contains 16 residues. CDR3 loop: CASSLGGVGPYNEQFF. CDR3 coding DNA: TGTGCCAGCAGCTTAGGTGGAGTCGGCCCCTACAATGAGCAGTTCTTC.

J is TRBJ2-5 and V is TRBV28; TRBD1 might be the D (5 bases). With the DNA end fitting TRBJ2-7 better, the J assignment may be wrong. This CDR3 has 15 residues. The germline CDR1 and CDR2 sequences are MDHEN and SYDVKM. DNA for the CDR3: TGTGCCAGCAGTTTAGTTTCCACAGGCCCCTACGAGCAGTACTTC. Translation: CASSLVSTGPYEQYF.

The genes are TRBV28 and TRBJ2-7; TRBD1 agrees at 8 bases. V was pared by 6 bases and J by 4 bases, with 11 bases of the junction left unmatched. CDR3 length: 15 amino acids. CDR1 and CDR2 (germline): MDHEN, SYDVKM. CDR3 protein: CASSSPGTGGYEQYF. The CDR3 region has the DNA TGTGCCAGCAGCTCACCAGGGACAGGAGGATACGAGCAGTACTTC.

This clone was counted once. The chain links TRBV6-5 to TRBJ2-1, with 8 bases matching TRBD2. CDR1 and CDR2 from the germline V gene are MNHEY and SVGAGI. V gave up 4 bases and J gave up 0 bases; unmatched junction bases: 2. This CDR3 spans 15 amino acids. The CDR3 sequence is CASSFTSGSYNEQFF. CDR3 coding DNA: TGTGCCAGCAGTTTCACTAGCGGCTCCTACAATGAGCAGTTCTTC.

This chain connects TRBV5-1 to TRBJ1-1; tentatively, D is TRBD1 (5 bases). V was pared by 4 bases and J by 1 base, with 14 bases between. The CDR3 sequence is 15 residues long. Germline CDR1 and CDR2: SGHRS and YFSETQ. This chain's CDR3 is CASSTSEGRNTEAFF. CDR3 sequence (DNA): TGCGCCAGCAGCACCTCGGAGGGGAGGAACACTGAAGCTTTCTTT.

V is TRBV11-2 and J is TRBJ2-3; D is undetermined. CDR3 length equals 16 residues. Germline CDR1 SGHAT, CDR2 FQNNGV. Between the trimmed V and J ends, which lost 4 bases and 2 bases, there was a span of 16 bases. CDR3 loop: CASSSLLRTVTDTQYF. CDR3 nucleotide sequence: TGTGCCAGCAGCTCCCTCCTACGAACAGTCACAGATACGCAGTATTTT.

This sequence joins TRBV14 and TRBJ1-6; D is undetermined. V lost 2 bases to trimming and J lost 9 bases, with 8 bases between them. CDR3 length: 13 amino acids. The germline gives CDR1 SGHDN, CDR2 FVKESK. CDR3 sequence (DNA): TGTGCCAGCAGCCAAACGACGGGTTCACCCCTCCACTTT. Its translation: CASSQTTGSPLHF.

This clone was observed a single time. This chain joins TRBV6-1 and TRBJ2-3, with D uncertain. The ends were cut back, 5 bases at V and 2 bases at J, with 14 bases in the middle. The germline CDR1 and CDR2 sequences are MNHNS and SASEGT. This CDR3 spans 15 amino acids. The CDR3 DNA is TGTGCCAGCAGTCAACTACTATCTAACACAGATACGCAGTATTTT. Its protein product is CASSQLLSNTDTQYF.